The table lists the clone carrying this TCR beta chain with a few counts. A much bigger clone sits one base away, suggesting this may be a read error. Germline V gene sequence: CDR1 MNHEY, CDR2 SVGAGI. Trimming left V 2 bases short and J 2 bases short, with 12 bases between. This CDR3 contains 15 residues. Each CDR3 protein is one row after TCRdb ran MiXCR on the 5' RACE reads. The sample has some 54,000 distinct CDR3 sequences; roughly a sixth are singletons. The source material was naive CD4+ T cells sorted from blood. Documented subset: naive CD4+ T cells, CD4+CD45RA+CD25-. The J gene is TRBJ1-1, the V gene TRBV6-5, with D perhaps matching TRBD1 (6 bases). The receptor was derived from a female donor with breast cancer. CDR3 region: CASSYRDNINTEAFF. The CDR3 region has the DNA TGTGCCAGCAGTTACCGGGACAATATAAACACTGAAGCTTTCTTT.